A single sample gave rise to the 22 T cell receptor beta chains below, sequenced in a study of response to subunit inactivated influenza vaccine (dated by TCRdb to the late 2010s). The library relied on RT-PCR. Sequencing relied on an Illumina HiSeq 2500. TCRdb's own reprocessing of the public reads used fastp at Q25 and MiXCR and kept productive beta chains. Entries are consolidated by CDR3 protein sequence, retaining the most common genes and DNA. Across this sample there are hundreds of thousands of distinct CDR3 sequences, with approximately 17% seen only once. The top ten hold roughly a tenth of the sample. The sample in question was PBMCs from blood, obtained 5 to 6 days after vaccination. Receptor source: a man aged 45-65 years who received an inactivated influenza vaccine. Donor details come from another sample of the same person, matched by shared clones.

This clonotype was counted ten times or more. The chain combines TRBV4-2 with TRBJ2-1; D is unclear. V was pared by 0 bases and J by 4 bases, with 10 bases between. Germline lookup yields CDR1 LGHNA and CDR2 YNFKEQ. This CDR3 has 15 residues. In DNA form, the CDR3 reads TGTGCCAGCAGCCAAGATCGCAATAGATACAATGAGCAGTTCTTC. Its translation is CASSQDRNRYNEQFF.

In its sample, this clonotype was seen a few times. The chain has TRBV5-6 and TRBJ2-3, with a weak D call TRBD2 (7 bases). Trimming cost V 7 bases and J 3 bases, with 15 bases left between them. The CDR3 runs 14 residues. The germline V gene has CDR1 SGHDT and CDR2 YYEEEE. CDR3 in DNA: TGTGCCAGCCGCTGGGGAGGGGGGACAGATACGCAGTATTTT. It encodes CASRWGGGTDTQYF.

V gene TRBV28 combines with J gene TRBJ1-2; D gene unclear. V shed 8 bases and J shed 7 bases, with 11 bases lying between them. This CDR3 is built from 11 residues. From germline, CDR1 is MDHEN and CDR2 SYDVKM. The CDR3 DNA reads as TGTGCCAGCCAGGAGGCAGGTGGCTACACCTTC. It specifies CASQEAGGYTF.

J is TRBJ2-7 and V is TRBV20-1; possibly TRBD1 for D (6 bases). Trimming removed 5 bases from V and 2 bases from J, with 13 bases in between. Per germline, CDR1 DFQATT and CDR2 SNEGSKA (reference sequence). The length of the CDR3 is 13 residues. DNA of the CDR3: TGCAGTGCTGAGACCGGACAGACCTACGAGCAGTACTTC. Translated: CSAETGQTYEQYF.

This clonotype was counted at least ten times. J is TRBJ2-3 and V is TRBV6-4; TRBD2 matches at 7 bases. Trimming at V came to 5 bases and at J to 3 bases, leaving 32 bases not matched to a gene. CDR3 length equals 23 residues. Germline V gives CDR1 MRHNA, CDR2 SNTAGT. The CDR3 DNA sequence: TGTGCCAGCAGTCCCCACGAGAGGGATGAGCGGGACCTCTCCGGGGGTCGGACAGATACGCAGTATTTT. Its translation: CASSPHERDERDLSGGRTDTQYF.

The V and J genes are TRBV6-2 or TRBV6-3 and TRBJ2-5, with D maybe TRBD1 (6 bases). This CDR3 region has 12 residues. Germline V gene data show CDR1 as MNHEY and CDR2 as SVGEGT. The V and J ends lost 8 bases and 2 bases respectively, with 9 bases between them. CDR3: CASGDTQETQYF. In DNA, the CDR3 is TGTGCCAGCGGGGACACGCAAGAGACCCAGTACTTC.

The chain carries TRBV20-1 and TRBJ2-1; 7 positions match TRBD2. The CDR3 runs to 14 residues. Per germline, CDR1 DFQATT and CDR2 SNEGSKA (reference sequence). Losses at the gene ends were 3 bases for V and 3 bases for J; bases not matched to a gene: 5. The CDR3 reads CSARGGLIYNEQFF. The CDR3 region has the DNA TGCAGTGCTAGGGGGGGGTTGATCTACAATGAGCAGTTCTTC.

This clonotype turned up a few times. The chain employs TRBV11-2 and TRBJ1-1; D is uncertain. Germline values: CDR1 SGHAT, CDR2 FQNNGV. V was shortened by 0 bases and J by 6 bases, with 8 bases between the two germline ends. CDR3 length: 13 amino acids. The CDR3 DNA follows: TGTGCCAGCAGCTTAGAAAGGAGCTCTGAAGCTTTCTTT. It specifies CASSLERSSEAFF.

This clonotype was observed a handful of times. The chain employs TRBV20-1 and TRBJ2-4; no clear D gene. Trimming took 1 base from V and 11 from J, leaving 6 bases between them. The CDR3 has 10 residues. CDR1 is DFQATT and CDR2 is SNEGSKA in the germline V gene (reference sequence). The CDR3 here is CSARVGFQYF. DNA for the CDR3: TGCAGTGCTAGAGTCGGTTTTCAGTACTTC.

There are a few counts of this clonotype. This chain joins TRBV4-3 and TRBJ1-2; TRBD1 matches at 8 bases. CDR1 and CDR2 from the germline V gene are LGHNA and YSLEER. The CDR3 runs to 17 residues. Trimming at V came to 3 bases and at J to 6 bases, leaving 15 bases not matched to a gene. The CDR3 nucleotides read TGCGCCAGCAGCCAGGAGCTCGGGACAGGTACGAGGGATGGCTACACCTTC. This encodes CASSQELGTGTRDGYTF.

This clonotype has more than one count but fewer than ten. The chain joins TRBV20-1 to TRBJ2-5; 13 nucleotides align to TRBD2. In germline, CDR1 is DFQATT, CDR2 SNEGSKA (reference sequence). J gave up 5 bases and V 4 bases, and 4 bases lay outside the gene matches. The CDR3 is 14 residues long. The CDR3 loop is CSATLAGGPETQYF. The CDR3 nucleotides are TGCAGTGCTACACTAGCGGGAGGGCCGGAGACCCAGTACTTC.

V and J are TRBV6-2 or TRBV6-3 and TRBJ2-5; 10 positions agree with TRBD2. V lost 6 bases to trimming and J lost 5 bases; unmatched junction nucleotides: 3. This CDR3 is 13 amino acids long. Germline-derived CDR1 and CDR2 are MNHEY and SVGEGT. CDR3 sequence: CASRGLASETQYF. The CDR3 DNA is TGTGCCAGCAGGGGACTAGCGTCGGAGACCCAGTACTTC.

The genes are TRBV20-1 and TRBJ2-7; no reliable D call. V was cut by 1 base and J by 6 bases, with 7 bases left in between. CDR3 length: 11 amino acids. The germline V gene has CDR1 DFQATT and CDR2 SNEGSKA (reference sequence). The CDR3 DNA sequence: TGCAGTGCTAGAGGGGATGGCGAGCAGTACTTC. It codes for CSARGDGEQYF.

The chain combines TRBV5-1 with TRBJ2-3, with D unresolved. Trimming shortened V by 0 bases and J by 4 bases, and 6 bases separated the two germline ends. The length of the CDR3 is 13 residues. Germline-derived CDR1 and CDR2 are SGHRS and YFSETQ. Here the CDR3 reads CASSLEAPDTQYF. As DNA, the CDR3 is TGCGCCAGCAGCTTGGAAGCCCCAGATACGCAGTATTTT.

This clonotype was recorded many times. V is TRBV5-6 and J is TRBJ1-2; D may be TRBD1 (6 bases). Germline CDR1 is SGHDT and CDR2 is YYEEEE. The CDR3 is 14 amino acids. V dropped 5 bases and J dropped 4 bases, with 15 bases sitting between them. CDR3: CASSLGQGTYGYTF. For the CDR3, the DNA is TGTGCCAGCAGTTTAGGGCAGGGGACCTATGGCTACACCTTC.

This clonotype was detected only a few times. V is TRBV12-3 or TRBV12-4 and J is TRBJ2-5, with D unresolved. The germline V and J ends were trimmed by 3 bases and 7 bases, with 9 bases remaining between them. The CDR3 covers 12 residues. For the CDR3, the DNA is TGTGCCAGCAGTTTCGGACCCTCGACCCAGTACTTC. It translates to CASSFGPSTQYF.

Turning to this clonotype: One end of the junction is discordant with germline, which a read error may explain. The rearrangement links TRBV12-3 or TRBV12-4 to TRBJ1-2, with unresolved D. This CDR3 region has 15 residues. CDR3 amino acids: CTSSLQMGGGYGYTF. The CDR3 DNA sequence: TGTACCAGCAGCCTCCAAATGGGAGGCGGCTATGGCTACACCTTC.

CDR3 in DNA: TGTGCCAGCAGCTCCTTAGCGGGAGTCGGTTACAATGAGCAGTTCTTC. Its translation: CASSSLAGVGYNEQFF. The V gene is TRBV5-5, the J gene TRBJ2-1, with 9 bases fitting TRBD2. After removal of 3 bases from V and 4 bases from J, the junction contained 8 bases not matched to a gene. CDR3 size: 16 residues. Germline CDR1 reads SGHKS; CDR2 reads YYEKEE (reference sequence). Full variable domain (rest looked up from reference TRBV5-5 and TRBJ2-1): DAGVTQSPTHLIKTRGQQVTLRCSPISGHKSVSWYQQVLGQGPQFIFQYYEKEERGRGNFPDRFSARQFPNYSSELNVNALLLGDSALYLCASSSLAGVGYNEQFFGPGTRLTVL.

The table lists this clonotype with many counts. This sequence joins TRBV29-1 and TRBJ2-1; a weak D match, TRBD2 (5 bases). V was pared by 4 bases and J by 8 bases, with 21 bases between. The CDR3 runs 15 residues. Germline V lookup: CDR1 SQVTM, CDR2 ANQGSEA. The CDR3 coding sequence is TGCAGCGTTGCCCCCCTAGGACTCCCTTGGGATGAGCAGTTCTTC. This gives the protein CSVAPLGLPWDEQFF.

The gene calls are TRBV12-3 or TRBV12-4 and TRBJ2-1; TRBD1 matches at 7 bases. This CDR3 has 15 amino acids. J was trimmed by 6 bases and V by 6 bases; bases with no gene match: 11. The CDR3 is CASSLYGTDINEQFF. Written as DNA, the CDR3 is TGTGCCAGCAGCCTATATGGGACAGATATCAATGAGCAGTTCTTC.

This chain connects TRBV10-3 to TRBJ2-7, with TRBD2 identical over 13 bases. The trim removed 6 bases at V and 4 bases at J, leaving 6 bases unmatched. This CDR3 contains 15 residues. Germline-derived CDR1 and CDR2 are ENHRY and SYGVKD. CDR3 residues: CAISPGLAGAYEQYF. The CDR3, as DNA: TGTGCCATCAGCCCTGGACTAGCGGGAGCTTACGAGCAGTACTTC.

The gene calls are TRBV15 and TRBJ1-2; D is uncertain. Germline V lookup: CDR1 LNHNV, CDR2 YYDKDF (reference sequence). V lost 0 bases, J lost 8 bases, and 10 bases lay in between. The CDR3 has 13 amino acids. The CDR3 bases are TGTGCCACCAGCAGAGATCGCGGGGAGGGCTACACCTTC. Amino acid sequence: CATSRDRGEGYTF.